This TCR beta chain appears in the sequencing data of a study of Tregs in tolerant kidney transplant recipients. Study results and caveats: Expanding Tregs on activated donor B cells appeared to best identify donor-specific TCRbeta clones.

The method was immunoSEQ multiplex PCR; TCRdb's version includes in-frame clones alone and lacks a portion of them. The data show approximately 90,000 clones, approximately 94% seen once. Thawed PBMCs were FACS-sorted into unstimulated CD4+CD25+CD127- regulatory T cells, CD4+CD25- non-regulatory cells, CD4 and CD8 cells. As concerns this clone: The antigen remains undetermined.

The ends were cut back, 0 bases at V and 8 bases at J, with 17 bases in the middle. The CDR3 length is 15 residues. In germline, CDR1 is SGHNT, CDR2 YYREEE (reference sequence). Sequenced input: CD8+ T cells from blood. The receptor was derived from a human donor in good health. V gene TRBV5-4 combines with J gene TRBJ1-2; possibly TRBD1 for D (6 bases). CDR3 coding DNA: TGTGCCAGCAGCTTGGGGTGGGGGCCAGGGATCGGCTACACCTTC. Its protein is CASSLGWGPGIGYTF.